Listed below are T cell receptor beta chains from one sample, sequenced in a study of blood T cell repertoires in COVID-19. The table came from immunoSEQ multiplex PCR; TCRdb's copy has only in-frame clones and leaves some out. The data hold 100,000 to 150,000 clones, with 92% observed a single time. The sequenced sample consisted of peripheral blood. Source of these receptors: a man aged 50 to 60 with COVID-19, enrolled during active disease. The CDR3 runs from the conserved cysteine through the conserved F or W. The listing skips clone size in some rows; elsewhere it reads once, few, many or a size class.

size,V,CDR3
NA,TRBV6-5,CASSYSRGLEKLFF
NA,TRBV12-5,CASGPGQGFHEAFF
once,TRBV7-8,CASSLRTGQKNYGYTF
NA,TRBV4-3,CASSPTRTSSYEQYF
NA,TRBV9,CASTLGAGGNSGANVLTF
NA,TRBV6-2/TRBV6-3,CASSPGGSGSNEQFF
NA,TRBV10-3,CAISGRLAGGTGANVLTF
NA,TRBV19,CASNAREVGNQPQHF
NA,TRBV6-2/TRBV6-3,CASSSLSAGGHGELFF
NA,TRBV11-2,CASSTTSGSRETQYF
NA,TRBV27,CASSSPTGGEQFF
NA,TRBV6-5,CASSRPVTDPETQYF
NA,TRBV5-1,CASSLYGTSGFTDTQYF
NA,TRBV29-1,CSVVRQYQETQYF
NA,TRBV10-3,CAISESGGNTDTQYF
NA,TRBV4-2,CASSQVGGGGGYTF
NA,TRBV18,CASSPRTSVGDTQYF
NA,TRBV24-1,CATSDRGTGYYGYTF
NA,TRBV7-2,CASSLVGRSETQYF
NA,TRBV23-1,CASSQSVAGLLNEQFF
NA,TRBV14,CASSQGWTEYYEQYF
NA,TRBV12-3/TRBV12-4,CASSSRDTYGYTF
NA,TRBV6-2/TRBV6-3,CASSPPGEQYF
NA,TRBV28,CASSRGDTLGTQYF
once,TRBV28,CASSPQTGGTEAFF
NA,TRBV2,CVVGQAVEQYF
few,TRBV6-5,CASRRAAGELFF
NA,TRBV7-9,CASSQGQGAQPQHF
NA,TRBV19,CATASGGLAGGVHF
NA,TRBV6-2/TRBV6-3,CASSYFQGVSGYTQYF
few,TRBV4-1,CASSLGLAGAVNEQFF
NA,TRBV4-1,CASSFTQGAGEKLFF
NA,TRBV6-2/TRBV6-3,CASSPSEGANVLTF